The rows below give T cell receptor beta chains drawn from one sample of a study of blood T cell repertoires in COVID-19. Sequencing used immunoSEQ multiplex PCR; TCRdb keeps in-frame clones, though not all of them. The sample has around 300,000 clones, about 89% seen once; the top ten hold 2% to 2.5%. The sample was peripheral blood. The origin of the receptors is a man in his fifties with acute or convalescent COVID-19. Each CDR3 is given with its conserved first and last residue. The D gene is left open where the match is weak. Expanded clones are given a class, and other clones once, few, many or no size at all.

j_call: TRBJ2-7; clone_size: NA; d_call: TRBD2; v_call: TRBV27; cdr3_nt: TGTGCCAGCAGTCCTCGACCAGTGCTGGCGGGGGGAGTCTACGAGCAGTACTTC; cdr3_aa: CASSPRPVLAGGVYEQYF
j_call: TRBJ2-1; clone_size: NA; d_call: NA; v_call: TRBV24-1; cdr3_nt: TGTGCCACCAGTGATTCGGGGCAGGGAGGAAGAAGTGAGCAGTTCTTC; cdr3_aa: CATSDSGQGGRSEQFF
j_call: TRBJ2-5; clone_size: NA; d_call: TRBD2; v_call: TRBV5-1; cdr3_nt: TGCGCCAGCAGCTGGGGATGGGGACTAGCGGACCAAGAGACCCAGTACTTC; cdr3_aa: CASSWGWGLADQETQYF
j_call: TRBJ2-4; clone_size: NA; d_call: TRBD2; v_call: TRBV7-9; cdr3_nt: TGTGCCAGCAGCCGGGGGGGACTTGACATTCAGTACTTC; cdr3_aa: CASSRGGLDIQYF
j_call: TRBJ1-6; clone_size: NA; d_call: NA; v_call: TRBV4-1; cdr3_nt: TGCGCCAGCAGCCAAGAGATCGGGAACCTCCACTTT; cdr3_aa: CASSQEIGNLHF
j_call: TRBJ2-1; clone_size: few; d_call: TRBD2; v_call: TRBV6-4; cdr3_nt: TGTGCCAGCAGTGATCACCGGGGGGGAGATGAGCAGTTCTTC; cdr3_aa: CASSDHRGGDEQFF
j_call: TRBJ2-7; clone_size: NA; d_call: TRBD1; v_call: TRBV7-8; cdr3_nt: TGTGCCAGCAGCGACGTTACAGGGGTCTTAGGTTTT; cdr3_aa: CASSDVTGVLGF
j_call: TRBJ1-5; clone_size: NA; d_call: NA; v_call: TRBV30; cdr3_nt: TGTGCCTGGAGTTGGGACCCGCGGGGTCAGCCCCAGCATTTT; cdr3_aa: CAWSWDPRGQPQHF
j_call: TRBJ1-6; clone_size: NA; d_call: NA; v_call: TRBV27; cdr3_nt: TGTGCCAGCAGCCCGCGTGCGCCTGGGAGCTCCTATAATTCACCCCTCCACTTT; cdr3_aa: CASSPRAPGSSYNSPLHF
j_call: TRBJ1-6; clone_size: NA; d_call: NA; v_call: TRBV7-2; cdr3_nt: TGTGCCAGCAGGAAGGGGGGGTTAACCTATAATTCACCCCTCCACTTT; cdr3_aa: CASRKGGLTYNSPLHF
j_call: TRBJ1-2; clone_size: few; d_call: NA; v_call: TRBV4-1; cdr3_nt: TGCGCCAGCAGCCAAGAGAGCAGACTACAGGGCTACACCTTC; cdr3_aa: CASSQESRLQGYTF
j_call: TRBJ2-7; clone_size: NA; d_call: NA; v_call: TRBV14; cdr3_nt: TGTGCCAGCAGCCGGGCATTCGAGCAGTACTTC; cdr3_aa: CASSRAFEQYF
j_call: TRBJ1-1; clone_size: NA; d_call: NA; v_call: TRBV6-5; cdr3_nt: TGTGCCAGCAGCCTAACCGGGGGGAACACTGAAGCTTTCTTT; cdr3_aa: CASSLTGGNTEAFF
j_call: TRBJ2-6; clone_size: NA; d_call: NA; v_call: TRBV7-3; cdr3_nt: TGTGCCAGCAGCAACTTGGGCACTGGGGCCAACGTCCTGACTTTC; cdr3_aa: CASSNLGTGANVLTF
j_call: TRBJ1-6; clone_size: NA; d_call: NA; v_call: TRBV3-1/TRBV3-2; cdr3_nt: TGTGCCAGCAGCCACAGAGACAGGCCCTCGAATTCACCCCTCCACTTT; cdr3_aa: CASSHRDRPSNSPLHF
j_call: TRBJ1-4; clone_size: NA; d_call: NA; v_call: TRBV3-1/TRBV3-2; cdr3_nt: TGTGCCAGCAGTCTCCTAGATGAAAAACTGTTTTTT; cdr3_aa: CASSLLDEKLFF
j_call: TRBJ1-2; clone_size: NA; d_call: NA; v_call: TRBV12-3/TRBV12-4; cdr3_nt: TGTGCCAGCAGTTCCGACCGGGGCTATGGCTACACCTTC; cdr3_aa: CASSSDRGYGYTF
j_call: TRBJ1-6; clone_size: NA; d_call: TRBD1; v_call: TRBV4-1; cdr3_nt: TGCGCCAGCAGCCAGGCGACAGGGATGAATTCACCCCTCCACTTT; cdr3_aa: CASSQATGMNSPLHF
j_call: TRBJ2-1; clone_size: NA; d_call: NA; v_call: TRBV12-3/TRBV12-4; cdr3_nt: TGTGCCAGCACCTCCTCGGGGAACGAGCAGTTCTTC; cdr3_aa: CASTSSGNEQFF
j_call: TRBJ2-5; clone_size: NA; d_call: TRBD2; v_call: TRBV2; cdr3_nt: TGTGCCAGCAGCGGACTAGCGGAGAAAGAGACCCAGTACTTC; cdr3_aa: CASSGLAEKETQYF
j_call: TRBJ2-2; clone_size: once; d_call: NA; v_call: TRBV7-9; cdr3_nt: TGTGCCAGCAGCTTAGGAGGGACCGGGGAGCTGTTTTTT; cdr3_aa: CASSLGGTGELFF
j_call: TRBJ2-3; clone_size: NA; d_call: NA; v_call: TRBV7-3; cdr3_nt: TGTGCCAGCAGCTTAGGGGGGGCCGGCACAGATACGCAGTATTTT; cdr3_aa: CASSLGGAGTDTQYF
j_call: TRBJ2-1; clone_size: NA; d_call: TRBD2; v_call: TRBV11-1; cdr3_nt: TGTGCCAGCAGCCGACCGGGACTAGCGGGGTTGTATGAGCAGTTCTTC; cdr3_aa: CASSRPGLAGLYEQFF
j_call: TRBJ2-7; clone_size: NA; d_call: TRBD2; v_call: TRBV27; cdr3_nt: TGTGCCAGCAGTGGGTGGGGTAGCGGGGGTTACGAGCAGTACTTC; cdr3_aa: CASSGWGSGGYEQYF
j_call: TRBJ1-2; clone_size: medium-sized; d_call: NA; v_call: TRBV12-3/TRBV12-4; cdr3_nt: TGTGCCAGCAGTGGAGGGGCAGGGAAAGGCTACACCTTC; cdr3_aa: CASSGGAGKGYTF
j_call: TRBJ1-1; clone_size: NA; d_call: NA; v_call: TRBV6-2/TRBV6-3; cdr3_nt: TGTGCCAGCAGTTATGACAGAGAAGCTTTCTTT; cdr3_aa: CASSYDREAFF
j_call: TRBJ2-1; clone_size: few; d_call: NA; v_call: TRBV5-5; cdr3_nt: TGTGCCAGCAGCTTAAGAGGGCCAGGCAATGAGCAGTTCTTC; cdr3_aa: CASSLRGPGNEQFF
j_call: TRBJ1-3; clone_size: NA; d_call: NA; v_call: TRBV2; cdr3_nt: TGTGCCAGCCAACGTCGGAGGCCAGCTGGAAACACCATATATTTT; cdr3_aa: CASQRRRPAGNTIYF
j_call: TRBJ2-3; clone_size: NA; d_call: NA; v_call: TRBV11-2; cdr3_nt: TGTGCCAGCAGCTCCGGGGGCACAGATACGCAGTATTTT; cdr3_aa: CASSSGGTDTQYF
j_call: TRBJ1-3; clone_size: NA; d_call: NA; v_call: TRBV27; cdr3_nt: TGTGCCAGCGCCGTCCTCGGCTCTGGAAACACCATATATTTT; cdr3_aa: CASAVLGSGNTIYF
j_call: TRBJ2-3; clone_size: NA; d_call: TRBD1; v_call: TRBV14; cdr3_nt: TGTGCCAGCAGCCGGATACAGGGGAATCCCACAGATACGCAGTATTTT; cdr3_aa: CASSRIQGNPTDTQYF
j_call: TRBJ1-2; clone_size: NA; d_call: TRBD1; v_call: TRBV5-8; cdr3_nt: TGTGCCAGCAGCCGGGACAGGGCGTCCTATGGCTACACCTTC; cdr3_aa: CASSRDRASYGYTF
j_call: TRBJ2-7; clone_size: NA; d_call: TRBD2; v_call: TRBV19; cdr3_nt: TGTGCCAGTAGTATAGGGGGGACTACCACCTACGAGCAGTACTTC; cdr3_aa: CASSIGGTTTYEQYF
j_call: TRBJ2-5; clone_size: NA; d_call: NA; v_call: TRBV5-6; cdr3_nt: TGTGCCAGCAGCTTGGGAGGTCTACAAGAGACCCAGTACTTC; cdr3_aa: CASSLGGLQETQYF
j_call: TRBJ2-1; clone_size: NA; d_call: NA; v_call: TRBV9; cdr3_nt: TGTGCCAGCAGCGTTGAGCCGTGGCGCCCTAGCTCCTACAATGAGCAGTTCTTC; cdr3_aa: CASSVEPWRPSSYNEQFF
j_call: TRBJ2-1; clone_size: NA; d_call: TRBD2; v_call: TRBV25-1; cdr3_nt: TGTGCCAGCAGTGAATCCCAGACTAGCGGGGGCTATGAGCAGTTCTTC; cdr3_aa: CASSESQTSGGYEQFF
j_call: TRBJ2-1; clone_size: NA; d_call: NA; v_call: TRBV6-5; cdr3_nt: TGTGCCAGCAGTTACGGGGCGGGGAAAGGGAATGAGCAGTTCTTC; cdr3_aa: CASSYGAGKGNEQFF
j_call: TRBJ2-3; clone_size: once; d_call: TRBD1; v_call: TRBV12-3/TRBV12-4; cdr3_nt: TGTGCCAGCAGGACAGGGTCCGATACGCAGTATTTT; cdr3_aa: CASRTGSDTQYF
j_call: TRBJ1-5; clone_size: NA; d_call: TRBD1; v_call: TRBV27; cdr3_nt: TGTGCCACCCGTAGTGGGGACAGACCCCAGCATTTT; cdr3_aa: CATRSGDRPQHF
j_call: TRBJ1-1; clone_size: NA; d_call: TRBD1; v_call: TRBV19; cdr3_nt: TGTGCCAGTAGTCTCGGACAGGGTGAAGCTTTCTTT; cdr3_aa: CASSLGQGEAFF
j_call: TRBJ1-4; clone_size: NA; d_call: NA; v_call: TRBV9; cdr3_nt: TGTGCCAGCAGCGTAGGCACAGTCAATGAAAAACTGTTTTTT; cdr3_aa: CASSVGTVNEKLFF
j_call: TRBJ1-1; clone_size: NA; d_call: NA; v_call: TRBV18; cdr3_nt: TGTGCCAGCTCCCAAATTACAGGGTTTTTGAACACTGAAGCTTTCTTT; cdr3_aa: CASSQITGFLNTEAFF
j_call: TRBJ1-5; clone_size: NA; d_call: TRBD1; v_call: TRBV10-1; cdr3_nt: TGCGCCAGCAGTGGAGGGGGCACGACAGATAGCAATCAGCCCCAGCATTTT; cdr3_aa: CASSGGGTTDSNQPQHF
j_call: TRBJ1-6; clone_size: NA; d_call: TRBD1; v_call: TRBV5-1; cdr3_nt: TGCGCCAGCAGCTTGGGGGAACAGGGGAGCTCCTATAATTCACCCCTCCACTTT; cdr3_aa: CASSLGEQGSSYNSPLHF
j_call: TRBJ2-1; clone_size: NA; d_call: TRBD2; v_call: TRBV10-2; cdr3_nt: TGCGCCAGCAGTGAGTCTATAGCGGGGGTCTACAATGAGCAGTTCTTC; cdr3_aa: CASSESIAGVYNEQFF
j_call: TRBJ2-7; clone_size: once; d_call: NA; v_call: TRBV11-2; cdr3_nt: TGTGCCAGCAGCTTAGATCCAGTCAGCTACGAGCAGTACTTC; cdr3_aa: CASSLDPVSYEQYF
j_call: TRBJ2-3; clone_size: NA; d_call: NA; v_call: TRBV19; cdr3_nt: TGTGCCAGTAGTATACCCCCCAGGACAGTTATTAGCACAGATACGCAGTATTTT; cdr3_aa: CASSIPPRTVISTDTQYF
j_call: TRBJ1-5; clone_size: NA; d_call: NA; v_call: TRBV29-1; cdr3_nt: TGCAGCGTTGCCCAGGAAAGCAATCAGCCCCAGCATTTT; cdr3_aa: CSVAQESNQPQHF
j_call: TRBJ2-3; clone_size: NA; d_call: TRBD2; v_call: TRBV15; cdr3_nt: TGTGCCACCAGCAGAGATGCCAGCGGGGGCACAGATACGCAGTATTTT; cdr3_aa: CATSRDASGGTDTQYF
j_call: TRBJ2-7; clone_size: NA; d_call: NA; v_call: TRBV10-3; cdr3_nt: TGTGCCATCGAGGGAGGAGGGCGCTACGAGCAGTACTTC; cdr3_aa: CAIEGGGRYEQYF
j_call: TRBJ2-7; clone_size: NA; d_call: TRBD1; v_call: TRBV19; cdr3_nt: TGTGCCAGTAGTACTGAGGGAGACAGGGTCCACGAGCAGTACTTC; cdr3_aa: CASSTEGDRVHEQYF
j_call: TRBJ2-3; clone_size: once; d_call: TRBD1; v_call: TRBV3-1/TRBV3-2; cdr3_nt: TGTGCCAGCAGCCAAGTGGGGACAGGGAGTATACATACGCAGTATTTT; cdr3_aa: CASSQVGTGSIHTQYF
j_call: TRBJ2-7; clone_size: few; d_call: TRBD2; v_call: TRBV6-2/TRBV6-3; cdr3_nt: TGTGCCAGCAGTTTCACACTAGCGGGGGGCCTTTCCTCCTACGAGCAGTACTTC; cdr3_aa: CASSFTLAGGLSSYEQYF
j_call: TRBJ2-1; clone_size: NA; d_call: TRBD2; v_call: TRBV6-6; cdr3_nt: TGTGCCAGCAGGCCCGGACTAGCGGGGGGCGATGAGCAGTTCTTC; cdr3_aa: CASRPGLAGGDEQFF
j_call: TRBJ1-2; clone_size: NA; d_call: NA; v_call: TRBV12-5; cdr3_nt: TGTGCTAGTGGCCGTTCAGCGGAGTCGATTAACTATGGCTACACCTTC; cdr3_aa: CASGRSAESINYGYTF
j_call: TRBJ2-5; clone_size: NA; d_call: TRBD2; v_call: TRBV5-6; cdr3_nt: TGTGCCAGCAGCTTCCGACTAGCGGGGGGCCAAGAGACCCAGTACTTC; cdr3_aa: CASSFRLAGGQETQYF
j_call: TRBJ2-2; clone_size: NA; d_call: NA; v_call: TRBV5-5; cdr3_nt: TGTGCCAGCAGCTTGCCCGGGACCGGGGAGCTGTTTTTT; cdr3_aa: CASSLPGTGELFF